The source of this T cell receptor (beta chain) is a study of cytomegalovirus exposure and HLA in healthy donors. Findings of the study overall: In vitro checks showed that a few CMV-associated chains really do target CMV antigens. The likely origin of a cluster of highly shared sequence variants was a sequencing artifact.

This CDR3 has 16 amino acids. V lost 4 bases and J 4 bases, leaving 19 bases between the germline ends. Looked up from germline, CDR1 is KGHSH and CDR2 is LQKENI. The PCR contained 60 Vbeta and 13 Jbeta primers. TCRdb keeps only in-frame clones here, not all; method: immunoSEQ multiplex PCR. Of about 120,000 clones detected, around 77% appear once; the ten largest clones hold about 6%. Worth noting for this clone: Its specificity is not known.

The sequence was collected from a man aged 18-30 years in good health and CMV-seropositive. The sample comprised PBMCs. The J gene is TRBJ1-2, the V gene TRBV18; perhaps TRBD1 as D (6 bases). CDR3 protein: CASSLTTWDTLYGYTF. The CDR3 nucleotides are TGTGCCAGCTCACTGACTACATGGGACACTCTCTATGGCTACACCTTC.